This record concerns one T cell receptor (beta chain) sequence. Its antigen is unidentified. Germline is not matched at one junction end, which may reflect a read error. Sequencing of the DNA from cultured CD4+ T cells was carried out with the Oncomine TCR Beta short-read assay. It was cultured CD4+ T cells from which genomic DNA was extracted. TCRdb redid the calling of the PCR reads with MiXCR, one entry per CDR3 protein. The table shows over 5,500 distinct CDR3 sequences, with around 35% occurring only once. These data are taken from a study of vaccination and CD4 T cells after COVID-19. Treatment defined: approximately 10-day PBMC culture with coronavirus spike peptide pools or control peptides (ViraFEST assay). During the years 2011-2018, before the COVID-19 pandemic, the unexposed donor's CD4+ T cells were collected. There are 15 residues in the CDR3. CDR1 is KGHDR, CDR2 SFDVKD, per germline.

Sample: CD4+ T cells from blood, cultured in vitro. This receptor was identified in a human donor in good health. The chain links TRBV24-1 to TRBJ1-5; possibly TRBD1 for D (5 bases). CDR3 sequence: CATSDPGTGNQSQHF. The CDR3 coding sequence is TGTGCCACCAGTGATCCCGGGACGGGCAATCAGTCCCAGCATTTT.